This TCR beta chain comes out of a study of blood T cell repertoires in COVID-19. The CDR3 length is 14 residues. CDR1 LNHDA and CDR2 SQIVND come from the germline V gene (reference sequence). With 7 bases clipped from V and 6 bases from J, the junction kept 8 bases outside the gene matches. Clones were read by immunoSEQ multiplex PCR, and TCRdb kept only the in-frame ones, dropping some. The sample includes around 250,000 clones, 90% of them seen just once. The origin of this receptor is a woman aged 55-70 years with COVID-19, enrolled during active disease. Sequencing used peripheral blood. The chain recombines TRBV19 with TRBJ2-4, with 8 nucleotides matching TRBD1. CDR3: CASNPDRGGNIQYF. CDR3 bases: TGTGCCAGTAATCCTGACAGGGGCGGAAACATTCAGTACTTC.